Listed below are T cell receptor beta chains from one sample, sequenced in a study of cytomegalovirus exposure and HLA in healthy donors. The protocol was immunoSEQ multiplex PCR, while the TCRdb copy is restricted to in-frame clones and leaves out a portion. The table lists roughly 70,000 clones, 94% of them singletons. The sequencing sample was made of PBMCs. The receptors stem from a man between 18 and 29 years old in good health and CMV-seropositive. The CDR3 runs from the conserved cysteine through the conserved F or W. D genes are given only for firm matches. Expanded clones get a size class; other rows say once, few or many, or leave the size out.

v_gene,abundance,len,d_gene,j_gene,CDR3aa,CDR3nt
TRBV27,NA,14,NA,TRBJ1-5,CASSSYGSNQPQHF,TGTGCCAGCAGTTCCTACGGTAGCAATCAGCCCCAGCATTTT
TRBV28,NA,14,TRBD2,TRBJ2-7,CASKEREASYEQYF,TGTGCCAGCAAAGAGCGGGAGGCCTCCTACGAGCAGTACTTC
TRBV10-2,NA,16,NA,TRBJ2-3,CASRSLETPSADTQYF,TGCGCCAGCAGATCACTAGAGACTCCCTCGGCAGATACGCAGTATTTT
TRBV9,NA,12,NA,TRBJ2-1,CASKGGHNEQFF,TGTGCCAGCAAGGGGGGGCATAATGAGCAGTTCTTC
TRBV7-3,NA,19,TRBD1,TRBJ1-4,CASSLTKWGQGATVKKLFF,TGTGCCAGCAGCTTAACGAAGTGGGGGCAGGGGGCGACGGTGAAAAAACTGTTTTTT
TRBV6-1,NA,13,TRBD1,TRBJ2-5,CASRRQGWETQYF,TGTGCCAGCAGGAGACAGGGTTGGGAGACCCAGTACTTC
TRBV25-1,NA,15,NA,TRBJ2-6,CASSESRAGANVLTF,TGTGCCAGCAGTGAATCGAGGGCTGGGGCCAACGTCCTGACTTTC
TRBV27,NA,16,TRBD1,TRBJ2-5,CASSSPGQGARETQYF,TGTGCCAGCAGTTCTCCGGGACAGGGGGCGAGGGAGACCCAGTACTTC
TRBV7-2,NA,19,NA,TRBJ2-5,CASSLAALRTAGSQETQYF,TGTGCCAGCAGCTTAGCGGCCCTCCGGACAGCGGGGTCCCAAGAGACCCAGTACTTC
TRBV28,NA,13,NA,TRBJ1-2,CASFQFGSDGYTF,TGTGCCAGCTTTCAATTCGGGTCTGATGGCTACACCTTC
TRBV6-1,NA,15,TRBD1,TRBJ2-7,CASRGDRGSSYEQYF,TGTGCCAGCAGGGGAGACAGGGGTAGCTCCTACGAGCAGTACTTC
TRBV7-8,NA,15,TRBD2,TRBJ2-3,CASSEGLAGVDTQYF,TGTGCCAGCAGTGAAGGACTAGCGGGAGTCGACACGCAGTATTTT
TRBV30,NA,13,NA,TRBJ2-1,CAWYRDGDNEQFF,TGTGCCTGGTACAGGGATGGGGACAATGAGCAGTTCTTC
TRBV10-2,NA,15,NA,TRBJ2-1,CASSAGTPSYNEQFF,TGCGCCAGCAGTGCGGGGACTCCTTCCTACAATGAGCAGTTCTTC
TRBV5-7,once,14,NA,TRBJ1-2,CASSNRDSTYGYTF,TGTGCCAGCAGCAACCGGGACTCCACCTATGGCTACACCTTC
TRBV5-4,NA,16,TRBD1,TRBJ1-1,CASSLGGQGHRLEAFF,TGTGCCAGCAGCTTGGGAGGACAGGGGCATCGGCTTGAAGCTTTCTTT
TRBV9,NA,16,TRBD2,TRBJ2-7,CASSVGNGRASDEQYF,TGTGCCAGCAGCGTAGGTAACGGGAGGGCGAGCGACGAGCAGTACTTC
TRBV29-1,NA,17,NA,TRBJ2-7,CSVGKGEGNAVGYEQYF,TGCAGCGTTGGAAAGGGGGAGGGAAACGCGGTGGGCTACGAGCAGTACTTC
TRBV5-1,NA,12,NA,TRBJ2-7,CASRQNRDEQYF,TGCGCCAGCAGACAAAACCGGGACGAGCAGTACTTC
TRBV5-1,once,14,TRBD2,TRBJ2-3,CASRTSGRANTQYF,TGCGCCAGCAGAACTAGCGGGAGGGCCAATACGCAGTATTTT
TRBV9,NA,16,TRBD2,TRBJ2-1,CASSVEGGRAYNEQFF,TGTGCCAGCAGCGTAGAGGGTGGGAGGGCCTACAATGAGCAGTTCTTC
TRBV28,NA,14,NA,TRBJ1-4,CASSLRVSSEKLFF,TGTGCCAGCAGCCTCAGGGTATCAAGTGAAAAACTGTTTTTT
TRBV6-6,NA,12,NA,TRBJ2-7,CASSYSEDEQYF,TGTGCCAGCAGTTACTCCGAGGACGAGCAGTACTTC
TRBV27,NA,15,TRBD2,TRBJ2-3,CASSSRAGEPDTQYF,TGTGCCAGCAGTTCGAGAGCGGGGGAACCAGATACGCAGTATTTT
TRBV4-1,NA,12,NA,TRBJ1-1,CASGGVNTEAFF,TGCGCCAGCGGGGGGGTAAACACTGAAGCTTTCTTT